The next 25 T cell receptor beta chains were all read from a single sample in a study of identifying expanded T cells in peripheral blood. Libraries were prepared by immunoSEQ multiplex PCR; TCRdb keeps only in-frame clonotypes and omits some of them. This sample has approximately 120,000 clones; about 87% occur once, and the top ten carry about 7.7%. Sequences were obtained from blood. The receptors shown here come from a person between 18 and 70 years old in good health.

The CDR3 loop is CASSQTGQGNTEAFF. CDR3 bases: TGTGCCAGCAGCCAAACGGGACAGGGGAACACTGAAGCTTTCTTT. The chain employs TRBV14 and TRBJ1-1; TRBD1 aligns across 9 bases. The CDR3 spans 15 residues. The V gene's germline CDR1 is SGHDN and CDR2 FVKESK. Trimming at V came to 2 bases and at J to 1 base, leaving 2 bases not matched to a gene.

The chain is built from TRBV6-1 and TRBJ1-5; D perhaps matches TRBD1 (5 bases). Germline V gene lookup returns CDR1 MNHNS and CDR2 SASEGT. This CDR3 has 13 residues. With 5 bases removed from V and 3 bases from J, the gap between germline ends came to 8 bases. CDR3 in DNA: TGTGCCAGCAGTCCAGGGATCAATCAGCCCCAGCATTTT. Translated, it gives CASSPGINQPQHF.

The chain couples TRBV28 to TRBJ2-1; a weak D match, TRBD1 (6 bases). The CDR3 sequence is 16 residues long. Trimming removed 6 bases at V and 3 bases at J, with 18 bases between. The germline V gene has CDR1 MDHEN and CDR2 SYDVKM. The CDR3 sequence: CASSRTGSVFYNEQFF. As DNA, the CDR3 is TGTGCCAGCAGCCGTACAGGGAGTGTGTTCTACAATGAGCAGTTCTTC.

The V gene is TRBV4-2, the J gene TRBJ2-5, with D perhaps TRBD2 (5 bases). The CDR3 covers 16 residues. Per the germline V gene, CDR1 is LGHNA and CDR2 is YNFKEQ. The V end lost 1 base, the J end lost 2 bases, and 14 bases lay between the germline ends. The DNA for the CDR3 is TGTGCCAGCAGCCAAGGCGGGCGACTTTTACAAGAGACCCAGTACTTC. Translating gives CASSQGGRLLQETQYF.

The chain couples TRBV4-3 to TRBJ2-3; D might be TRBD2 (7 bases). This CDR3 comprises 15 residues. Germline V CDR1 and CDR2: LGHNA, YSLEER. Trimming removed 6 bases from V and 4 bases from J, with 17 bases in between. CDR3 DNA sequence: TGCGCCAGCAGTGGGGGGGCCCCTTGGGCAGATACGCAGTATTTT. Its translation is CASSGGAPWADTQYF.

The rearrangement joins TRBV5-1 to TRBJ2-1; 8 positions agree with TRBD2. Germline trimming cut 4 bases from V and 5 bases from J; bases unmatched to any gene: 11. Germline V CDR1 and CDR2: SGHRS, YFSETQ. The CDR3 contains 16 residues. In DNA, the CDR3 is TGCGCCAGCAGCGCCATACCGGGAGGGTGGAACAATGAGCAGTTCTTC. Translated: CASSAIPGGWNNEQFF.

This chain uses TRBV11-2 with TRBJ2-7; the match to TRBD1 covers 8 bases. CDR3 length: 16 amino acids. With 0 bases clipped from V and 6 bases from J, the junction kept 10 bases outside the gene matches. Germline lookup yields CDR1 SGHAT and CDR2 FQNNGV. The CDR3 coding sequence is TGTGCCAGCAGCTTAGATGCGAGGACAGGGAAGTTCGAGCAGTACTTC. It translates to CASSLDARTGKFEQYF.

The V gene is TRBV4-1, the J gene TRBJ2-7; 10 bases are a match to TRBD1. CDR3 length equals 14 residues. Germline V CDR1 and CDR2: MGHRA, YSYEKL. The junction had 7 bases not matched to a gene; V was cut back by 4 bases and J by 7 bases. Here the CDR3 reads CASSPGTGALEQYF. DNA of the CDR3: TGCGCCAGCAGCCCCGGGACAGGGGCGTTGGAGCAGTACTTC.

This chain connects TRBV4-1 to TRBJ2-5; 7 bases agree with TRBD1. Germline V gene sequence: CDR1 MGHRA, CDR2 YSYEKL. The CDR3 contains 13 residues. V gave up 8 bases and J gave up 1 base; unmatched junction bases: 4. This chain's CDR3 is CASGQDPQETQYF. The CDR3 bases are TGCGCCAGCGGACAGGACCCCCAAGAGACCCAGTACTTC.

The V call is TRBV4-1, the J call TRBJ1-6, with TRBD1 as a possible D gene (6 bases). Looked up from germline, CDR1 is MGHRA and CDR2 is YSYEKL. V dropped 3 bases and J dropped 0 bases, with 18 bases sitting between them. The CDR3 sequence is 19 residues long. The CDR3 DNA reads TGCGCCAGCAGCCAGTTGACAGGCCTGAGTAGCTCCTATAATTCACCCCTCCACTTT. Translating gives CASSQLTGLSSSYNSPLHF.

V gene TRBV18 combines with J gene TRBJ1-6, with 9 positions matching TRBD1. CDR3 length equals 15 residues. After removal of 3 bases from V and 6 bases from J, the junction contained 3 bases not matched to a gene. From germline, CDR1 is KGHSH and CDR2 LQKENI. The DNA for the CDR3 is TGTGCCAGCTCACCTCGACAGGGGGGTAATTCACCCCTCCACTTT. Translated, it gives CASSPRQGGNSPLHF.

The chain links TRBV28 to TRBJ2-2; TRBD1 matches at 9 bases. CDR1 is MDHEN and CDR2 is SYDVKM in the germline V gene. V lost 7 bases, J lost 5 bases, and 14 bases stayed unmatched. This CDR3 contains 17 residues. This CDR3 reads CASNLQGAVQRTGELFF. The CDR3, as DNA: TGTGCCAGCAATCTACAGGGGGCGGTACAACGGACCGGGGAGCTGTTTTTT. Together with reference TRBV28 and TRBJ2-2, the CDR3 gives the full variable domain: DVKVTQSSRYLVKRTGEKVFLECVQDMDHENMFWYRQDPGLGLRLIYFSYDVKMKEKGDIPEGYSVSREKKERFSLILESASTNQTSMYLCASNLQGAVQRTGELFFGEGSRLTVL.

This clone has only a few counts. At one boundary the junction diverges from the germline segment, which might be a read error. The rearrangement joins TRBV2 to TRBJ1-5; D may be TRBD1 (5 bases). Looked up from germline, CDR1 is SNHLY and CDR2 is FYNNEI. The CDR3 is 14 residues long. The CDR3 nucleotides read TGTGCCAGCAGTGAAATTACGGACGGCAGGGCCTGGTATTTT. Translation: CASSEITDGRAWYF.

J is TRBJ1-4 and V is TRBV5-1; 8 bases agree with TRBD1. V lost 0 bases to trimming and J lost 5 bases; unmatched junction nucleotides: 0. The CDR3 contains 14 residues. The germline V gene encodes CDR1 SGHRS and CDR2 YFSETQ. CDR3 in amino acids: CASSLGQGNEKLFF. CDR3 coding DNA: TGCGCCAGCAGCTTGGGACAGGGGAATGAAAAACTGTTTTTT.

J is TRBJ1-4 and V is TRBV6-5; no definite D call. From germline, CDR1 is MNHEY and CDR2 SVGAGI. The CDR3 has 15 amino acids. The V and J ends lost 2 bases and 5 bases respectively, with 12 bases between them. CDR3 bases: TGTGCCAGCAGTTACGAGAGGAGCGCGAATGAAAAACTGTTTTTT. Translated: CASSYERSANEKLFF.

This chain uses TRBV19 with TRBJ1-4; D may be TRBD1 (5 bases). V lost 7 bases to trimming and J lost 8 bases, with 14 bases between them. The V gene's germline CDR1 is LNHDA and CDR2 SQIVND (reference sequence). This CDR3 has 13 residues. As DNA, the CDR3 is TGTGCCAGTACCTCACAGGTCAGGGAAAAACTGTTTTTT. Amino acid sequence: CASTSQVREKLFF.

V usage is TRBV15 and J usage is TRBJ2-5; 7 positions match TRBD2. The CDR3 totals 13 residues. V lost 6 bases, J lost 3 bases, and 4 bases stayed unmatched. Germline V gene sequence: CDR1 LNHNV, CDR2 YYDKDF (reference sequence). CDR3 residues: CATSRGVEETQYF. CDR3 in DNA: TGTGCCACCAGTCGGGGGGTGGAAGAGACCCAGTACTTC.

The chain has TRBV5-1 and TRBJ1-2, with a tentative D call TRBD1 (5 bases). The CDR3 loop spans 14 amino acids. Between the trimmed V and J ends, which lost 0 bases and 5 bases, there was a span of 11 bases. Germline-derived CDR1 and CDR2 are SGHRS and YFSETQ. The CDR3 DNA is TGCGCCAGCAGCTTGGAGGGGACCAGTTATGGCTACACCTTC. This translates into CASSLEGTSYGYTF.

The chain links TRBV7-6 to TRBJ1-1; tentative D call: TRBD1 (6 bases). The CDR3 sequence is 20 residues long. Germline V gene sequence: CDR1 SGHVS, CDR2 FNYEAQ. V dropped 5 bases and J dropped 6 bases, with 34 bases sitting between them. CDR3 nucleotide sequence: TGTGCCAGCAGCCCAAGGCCACAACTCAGGGGCCTGGACCCCCAATCTGAAGCTTTCTTT. This gives the protein CASSPRPQLRGLDPQSEAFF.

This clone showed up just once. The chain couples TRBV7-3 to TRBJ2-5; 8 bases are a match to TRBD1. The ends lost 5 bases at V and 1 base at J; junction bases unmatched: 6. The CDR3 sequence is 15 residues long. Germline CDR1 is SGHTA and CDR2 is FQGTGA. CDR3 region: CASSPDGTGQETQYF. CDR3 coding DNA: TGTGCCAGCAGCCCCGATGGGACAGGCCAAGAGACCCAGTACTTC.

The J gene is TRBJ2-3, the V gene TRBV5-1, with 9 bases lining up with TRBD2. The CDR3 is made up of 15 amino acids. CDR1 SGHRS and CDR2 YFSETQ come from the germline V gene. V was clipped by 3 bases and J by 4 bases; unmatched bases: 6. The CDR3 DNA follows: TGCGCCAGCAGCTCCCTGCCTAGCGGGGCAGATACGCAGTATTTT. Its protein is CASSSLPSGADTQYF.

CDR3 bases: TGTGCCAGCAGCTCCAAGGGGGCCGGGACAGACTATGGCTACACCTTC. Translating it yields CASSSKGAGTDYGYTF. This sequence joins TRBV7-2 and TRBJ1-2, with 7 bases fitting TRBD1. V dropped 4 bases and J dropped 3; count of bases not matched to a gene: 11. This CDR3 has 16 amino acids. Germline CDR1 and CDR2: SGHTA and FQGNSA.

The chain carries TRBV2 and TRBJ1-1; D is undetermined. Germline values: CDR1 SNHLY, CDR2 FYNNEI. Trimming removed 9 bases at V and 1 base at J, with 15 bases between. The CDR3 sequence is 14 residues long. CDR3 sequence: CASDPGPKNTEAFF. DNA of the CDR3: TGTGCCAGTGACCCGGGCCCTAAGAACACTGAAGCTTTCTTT.

In this sample, this clone turned up once. The J gene is TRBJ2-3, the V gene TRBV18; 7 bases agree with TRBD2. CDR1 and CDR2 from the germline V gene are KGHSH and LQKENI. The CDR3 extends over 16 amino acids. The V segment lost 1 base and the J segment 2 bases; nucleotides outside the gene matches: 6. This chain's CDR3 is CASSPLAGPVTDTQYF. CDR3 nucleotides: TGTGCCAGCTCACCACTAGCGGGCCCTGTCACAGATACGCAGTATTTT.

This chain connects TRBV12-5 to TRBJ2-3; 9 nucleotides line up with TRBD2. This CDR3 spans 19 amino acids. V gave up 3 bases and J gave up 2 bases; unmatched junction bases: 15. In germline, CDR1 is LGHNT, CDR2 FRNRAP. CDR3 loop: CASGFTRSFSGGITDTQYF. CDR3 nucleotides: TGTGCTAGTGGTTTCACCCGTAGTTTTAGCGGGGGAATCACAGATACGCAGTATTTT.